Each of the 28 T cell receptor beta chains below was sequenced from the same sample in a study of monozygotic twins with cystic fibrosis. Clones were sequenced by immunoSEQ multiplex PCR, and TCRdb holds only the in-frame ones, with some missing. The sample yields around 11,000 clones, more than 95% seen once. Sequencing was done on a sample of blood. These receptors came from a boy aged 5-17 years with cystic fibrosis.

The rearrangement links TRBV10-2 to TRBJ2-1; no reliable D call. Trimming took 5 bases from V and 4 from J, leaving 21 bases between them. There are 17 residues in the CDR3. Germline-derived CDR1 and CDR2 are WSHSY and SAAADI. CDR3 coding DNA: TGCGCCAGCAGTCCCTACCGGGCCCCTGGACCTTACAATGAGCAGTTCTTC. Encoded protein: CASSPYRAPGPYNEQFF.

The gene calls are TRBV28 and TRBJ1-1; TRBD1 is a possible D gene (6 bases). The CDR3 loop spans 13 amino acids. The V end lost 6 bases, the J end lost 3 bases, and 11 bases lay between the germline ends. Looked up from germline, CDR1 is MDHEN and CDR2 is SYDVKM. The CDR3 reads CASSNRVYTEAFF. CDR3 DNA: TGTGCCAGCAGCAACAGGGTATACACTGAAGCTTTCTTT.

The chain uses TRBV5-6 and TRBJ2-3; D may be TRBD1 (6 bases). The CDR3 has 14 residues. Germline V gives CDR1 SGHDT, CDR2 YYEEEE. V lost 4 bases and J 6 bases, leaving 15 bases between the germline ends. Here the CDR3 reads CASSPGTPVDTQYF. The CDR3 DNA follows: TGTGCCAGCAGCCCCGGGACACCAGTGGATACGCAGTATTTT.

As DNA, the CDR3 is TGCAGCGCTTTAGGCCATTATCTAGCCAAAAACATTCAGTACTTC. This encodes CSALGHYLAKNIQYF. The V and J genes are TRBV29-1 and TRBJ2-4; D not resolved. Trimming took 7 bases from V and 0 from J, leaving 16 bases between them. This CDR3 is built from 15 residues. Germline V gives CDR1 SQVTM, CDR2 ANQGSEA.

The V and J genes are TRBV19 and TRBJ2-7; 10 positions agree with TRBD1. The V gene end was trimmed by 10 bases and the J gene end by 0 bases; junction bases not matched to a gene: 3. This CDR3 is 13 amino acids long. The germline CDR1 and CDR2 sequences are LNHDA and SQIVND (reference sequence). The CDR3: CATGQGGSYEQYF. CDR3 in DNA: TGTGCCACCGGACAGGGGGGCTCCTACGAGCAGTACTTC.

The CDR3 sequence: CASTIEIYEQYF. The CDR3 bases are TGTGCCAGCACGATCGAGATCTACGAGCAGTACTTC. This sequence joins TRBV6-1 and TRBJ2-7; D not certain. Trimming pared 7 bases from V and 3 bases from J, leaving 10 bases between. Germline V CDR1 and CDR2: MNHNS, SASEGT. The CDR3 contains 12 residues.

The chain combines TRBV9 with TRBJ1-4; weak D call: TRBD1 (5 bases). Trimming took 0 bases from V and 7 from J, leaving 7 bases between them. CDR3 length equals 13 residues. Germline CDR1 reads SGDLS; CDR2 reads YYNGEE. The CDR3 nucleotides are TGTGCCAGCAGCGTAGGGGACCGTGAAAAACTGTTTTTT. Translation: CASSVGDREKLFF.

V is TRBV4-3 and J is TRBJ1-1; perhaps TRBD1 as D (5 bases). The V end was cut by 1 base, the J end by 3 bases, with 15 bases between. Germline V lookup: CDR1 LGHNA, CDR2 YSLEER. The CDR3 has 16 amino acids. The DNA for the CDR3 is TGCGCCAGCAGCCAAGGATCGGCAGGGTGGTACACTGAAGCTTTCTTT. This encodes CASSQGSAGWYTEAFF.

This chain links TRBV28 with TRBJ2-1; possibly TRBD1 or TRBD2 for D (6 bases each). Trimming removed 4 bases from V and 7 bases from J, with 11 bases in between. This CDR3 comprises 13 residues. The V gene's germline CDR1 is MDHEN and CDR2 SYDVKM. CDR3 DNA: TGTGCCAGCAGTTGGGGGGCAAGGAATGAGCAGTTCTTC. Residues: CASSWGARNEQFF.

The chain combines TRBV29-1 with TRBJ2-7; D is possibly TRBD1 (6 bases). Germline V lookup: CDR1 SQVTM, CDR2 ANQGSEA. The CDR3 totals 14 residues. The ends were cut back, 1 base at V and 0 bases at J, with 10 bases in the middle. The CDR3 coding sequence is TGCAGCGTTGAAGCGGCCAGGGGCTCCTACGAGCAGTACTTC. Amino acids: CSVEAARGSYEQYF.

This clone was counted only a few times. The chain recombines TRBV7-3 with TRBJ1-1; a weak D match, TRBD1 (6 bases). V was shortened by 3 bases and J by 2 bases, with 7 bases between the two germline ends. The CDR3 spans 13 residues. CDR1 and CDR2 from the germline V gene are SGHTA and FQGTGA. The CDR3 sequence is CASSFGTNTEAFF. The CDR3 DNA sequence: TGTGCCAGCAGCTTCGGGACAAACACTGAAGCTTTCTTT.

The V and J genes are TRBV6-5 and TRBJ1-2; D might be TRBD1 (6 bases). Germline V CDR1 and CDR2: MNHEY, SVGAGI. Trimming stripped 5 bases from V and 5 bases from J, with 12 bases between. The CDR3 loop spans 13 amino acids. The CDR3 is CASSRTAHYGYTF. CDR3 nucleotide sequence: TGTGCCAGCAGTCGGACAGCACATTATGGCTACACCTTC.

The chain joins TRBV18 to TRBJ1-2; TRBD1 aligns across 10 bases. The CDR3 extends over 14 amino acids. V lost 4 bases and J lost 8; bases outside the gene matches: 7. Germline values: CDR1 KGHSH, CDR2 LQKENI. The CDR3 bases are TGTGCCAGCTCACTCGGGACAGGGGCGCAGGGCTACACCTTC. This translates into CASSLGTGAQGYTF.

In its sample, this clone was seen once. The genes are TRBV7-9 and TRBJ2-1; TRBD2 agrees at 7 bases. CDR3 length: 14 amino acids. J lost 3 bases, V lost 3 bases, and 2 bases had no gene match. Per germline, CDR1 SEHNR and CDR2 FQNEAQ (reference sequence). The CDR3 coding sequence is TGTGCCAGCAGCTTGTGGGGGGGCTACAATGAGCAGTTCTTC. Amino acid sequence: CASSLWGGYNEQFF.

The rearrangement links TRBV18 to TRBJ2-2; TRBD1 might be the D (6 bases). In germline, CDR1 is KGHSH, CDR2 LQKENI. The length of the CDR3 is 18 residues. V gave up 6 bases and J gave up 0 bases, with 20 bases separating them. The CDR3 region has the DNA TGTGCCAGCTCGAAGGAGAGCTACAGGGCAACGAACACCGGGGAGCTGTTTTTT. This gives the protein CASSKESYRATNTGELFF.

The CDR3 DNA sequence: TGCGCCAGCACCCTCAGACAGGCAGCCTACGAGCAGTACTTC. It specifies CASTLRQAAYEQYF. The chain uses TRBV5-1 and TRBJ2-7, with D perhaps TRBD1 (6 bases). The germline V gene encodes CDR1 SGHRS and CDR2 YFSETQ. Trimming left V 6 bases short and J 2 bases short, with 15 bases between. The CDR3 is 14 amino acids.

The rearrangement joins TRBV6-1 to TRBJ1-5; 8 bases fit TRBD1. With 11 bases clipped from V and 7 bases from J, the junction kept 13 bases outside the gene matches. CDR3 length equals 14 residues. Germline V gives CDR1 MNHNS, CDR2 SASEGT. DNA for the CDR3: TGTGCCGCCAACGTCAGGGGGCGCGTGCAGCCCCAGCATTTT. Translated: CAANVRGRVQPQHF.

This clone was recorded a few times. This sequence joins TRBV19 and TRBJ1-5; 9 nucleotides line up with TRBD1. The CDR3 is made up of 15 amino acids. Germline V gives CDR1 LNHDA, CDR2 SQIVND (reference sequence). J was trimmed by 6 bases and V by 5 bases; bases with no gene match: 8. The CDR3 DNA reads TGTGCCAGTAGTGCCAGGACAGGGGACGGTCAGCCCCAGCATTTT. It codes for CASSARTGDGQPQHF.

This chain links TRBV2 with TRBJ2-1; 8 bases fit TRBD1. The germline gives CDR1 SNHLY, CDR2 FYNNEI. CDR3 length equals 14 residues. The ends lost 1 base at V and 9 bases at J; junction bases unmatched: 5. CDR3 amino acids: CASSEGTGPGEQFF. CDR3 nucleotides: TGTGCCAGCAGTGAAGGGACAGGGCCCGGTGAGCAGTTCTTC.

This chain connects TRBV27 to TRBJ2-1; TRBD1 aligns across 9 bases. CDR3 size: 15 residues. V shed 1 base and J 8 bases; nucleotides not matched to a gene: 6. Germline CDR1 reads MNHEY; CDR2 reads SMNVEV (reference sequence). CDR3 nucleotide sequence: TGTGCCAGCAGTTTATTACAGGGGGCGAGGGATGAGCAGTTCTTC. This encodes CASSLLQGARDEQFF.

The V and J genes are TRBV18 and TRBJ1-2, with D unclear. Trimming shortened V by 6 bases and J by 8 bases, and 13 bases separated the two germline ends. Germline V gene sequence: CDR1 KGHSH, CDR2 LQKENI. CDR3 length equals 12 residues. Here the CDR3 reads CASSTETSGYTF. CDR3 coding DNA: TGTGCCAGCTCCACAGAGACCTCCGGCTACACCTTC.

The J gene is TRBJ2-2, the V gene TRBV19; the match to TRBD2 covers 12 bases. The CDR3 consists of 14 residues. Germline V lookup: CDR1 LNHDA, CDR2 SQIVND (reference sequence). V gave up 10 bases and J gave up 7 bases; unmatched junction bases: 7. This CDR3 reads CATRWTSGNGELFF. The CDR3 DNA reads TGTGCCACCAGATGGACTAGCGGGAACGGGGAGCTGTTTTTT.

The CDR3 nucleotides are TGTGCCAGCAGCGCGGGACTTAACACTGAAGCTTTCTTT. Translation: CASSAGLNTEAFF. V and J are TRBV11-2 and TRBJ1-1, with D perhaps matching TRBD1 (5 bases). The CDR3 is 13 residues long. Per the germline V gene, CDR1 is SGHAT and CDR2 is FQNNGV. The V end lost 5 bases, the J end lost 2 bases, and 9 bases lay between the germline ends.

The chain has TRBV4-1 and TRBJ2-5; 7 nucleotides agree with TRBD1. Germline loops: CDR1 MGHRA, CDR2 YSYEKL. CDR3 size: 16 residues. V dropped 0 bases and J dropped 7; count of bases not matched to a gene: 11. The CDR3 spells CASSQDFDRVWGTQYF. The CDR3 DNA sequence: TGCGCCAGCAGCCAAGATTTTGACAGGGTATGGGGGACCCAGTACTTC.

The chain uses TRBV6-6 and TRBJ1-1, with a tentative D call TRBD1 (5 bases). Germline loops: CDR1 MNHNY, CDR2 SVGAGI (reference sequence). The CDR3 totals 11 residues. V lost 9 bases, J lost 5 bases, and 10 bases lay in between. CDR3 loop: CASDGGTEAFF. The CDR3 DNA is TGTGCCAGTGATGGGGGGACTGAAGCTTTCTTT.

The chain carries TRBV5-6 and TRBJ2-1; 9 bases map to TRBD1. The CDR3 runs to 15 residues. CDR1 and CDR2 from the germline V gene are SGHDT and YYEEEE. V was clipped by 10 bases and J by 0 bases; unmatched bases: 8. CDR3 nucleotides: TGTGCCGTCCGGACAGGGGTAAGCTCCTACAATGAGCAGTTCTTC. It specifies CAVRTGVSSYNEQFF.

The V and J genes are TRBV30 and TRBJ2-2; the D is unclear. This CDR3 region has 18 residues. Germline values: CDR1 GTSNPN, CDR2 SVGIG (reference sequence). V dropped 0 bases and J dropped 6 bases, with 23 bases sitting between them. The DNA for the CDR3 is TGTGCCTGGAGTGTACATCAGTCCGTCCCCCTCCACCCCGGGGAGCTGTTTTTT. It encodes CAWSVHQSVPLHPGELFF.

V is TRBV19 and J is TRBJ1-2, with D tentatively TRBD1 (6 bases). The CDR3 covers 14 residues. Trimming stripped 7 bases from V and 8 bases from J, with 20 bases between. Germline-derived CDR1 and CDR2 are LNHDA and SQIVND (reference sequence). The CDR3 region is CASTPLRGAWGYTF. The CDR3 DNA sequence: TGTGCCAGTACCCCATTAAGGGGGGCGTGGGGCTACACCTTC.